These 21 T cell receptor beta chains came from one sample sequenced in a study of blood T cell repertoires in COVID-19. The table came from immunoSEQ multiplex PCR; TCRdb's copy has only in-frame clones and leaves some out. The sample holds about 180,000 clones, 85% seen once. Sequencing was performed on peripheral blood. These receptors were taken from a woman between 50 and 59 years old with COVID-19, enrolled during active disease.

The chain recombines TRBV4-3 with TRBJ1-2; 7 bases match TRBD1. The germline V gene encodes CDR1 LGHNA and CDR2 YSLEER. The CDR3 sequence is 14 residues long. The V and J ends lost 4 bases and 2 bases, in that order; junction bases with no gene match: 4. The CDR3 DNA is TGCGCCAGCAGCCGAAGGACAGGCAACTATGGCTACACCTTC. This sequence encodes CASSRRTGNYGYTF.

The V gene is TRBV2, the J gene TRBJ2-1; 9 nucleotides match TRBD1. V lost 6 bases, J lost 15 bases, and 9 bases stayed unmatched. This CDR3 is 12 amino acids long. Looked up from germline, CDR1 is SNHLY and CDR2 is FYNNEI. CDR3 in DNA: TGTGCCAGCAGCCAATCGGGACAGGGTTTGTTCTTC. The encoded protein is CASSQSGQGLFF.

Regarding this clone: The same CDR3 also results from other DNA sequences found in this sample. CDR3 amino acids: CASSVEGSGNTIYF. CDR3 nucleotide sequence: TGTGCCAGCAGCGTAGAGGGGTCAGGAAACACCATATATTTT. The genes are TRBV9 and TRBJ1-3, with D perhaps matching TRBD1 (5 bases). This CDR3 spans 14 amino acids. Germline CDR1 SGDLS, CDR2 YYNGEE. Trimming took off 0 bases at V and 4 bases at J, with 8 bases between the two ends.

The chain employs TRBV7-2 and TRBJ2-3, with 10 bases fitting TRBD2. Germline-derived CDR1 and CDR2 are SGHTA and FQGNSA. The CDR3 covers 14 residues. J was trimmed by 7 bases and V by 5 bases; bases with no gene match: 6. CDR3 sequence: CASSKGLAWNTQYF. Written as DNA, the CDR3 is TGTGCCAGCAGCAAGGGACTAGCGTGGAATACGCAGTATTTT.

The chain employs TRBV7-2 and TRBJ2-3, with TRBD1 matching over 9 bases. CDR1 is SGHTA and CDR2 is FQGNSA in the germline V gene. J was trimmed by 0 bases and V by 5 bases; bases with no gene match: 6. The CDR3 is 16 amino acids. In nucleotides, the CDR3 is TGTGCCAGCAGCGTCACGGGACAGGGTAGCACAGATACGCAGTATTTT. As protein: CASSVTGQGSTDTQYF.

The chain employs TRBV5-1 and TRBJ2-3; 14 bases map to TRBD2. Looked up from germline, CDR1 is SGHRS and CDR2 is YFSETQ. After removal of 4 bases from V and 5 bases from J, the junction contained 6 bases not matched to a gene. The CDR3 is 16 amino acids. For the CDR3, the DNA is TGCGCCAGCAGCATCGGGACTAGCGGGGGACAAGATACGCAGTATTTT. Protein sequence: CASSIGTSGGQDTQYF.

The rearrangement uses TRBV18 and TRBJ1-6; the D gene is possibly TRBD1 (5 bases). This CDR3 has 14 residues. Trimming removed 2 bases at V and 9 bases at J, with 11 bases between. Germline V gene data show CDR1 as KGHSH and CDR2 as LQKENI. The CDR3 coding sequence is TGTGCCAGCTCACCAATGGACACCACTTCACCCCTCCACTTT. Its translation: CASSPMDTTSPLHF.

The chain has TRBV13 and TRBJ2-2, with a possible D match to TRBD1 (6 bases). Germline values: CDR1 PRHDT, CDR2 FYEKMQ (reference sequence). The CDR3 consists of 13 residues. V was trimmed by 5 bases and J by 4 bases, leaving 8 bases between them. CDR3 coding DNA: TGTGCCAGCAGCCAACAGGGCACCGGGGAGCTGTTTTTT. It yields the protein CASSQQGTGELFF.

The V and J genes are TRBV6-5 and TRBJ2-7, with 7 bases aligning to TRBD1. Trimming at V came to 1 base and at J to 7 bases, leaving 7 bases not matched to a gene. The CDR3 spans 14 residues. Germline-derived CDR1 and CDR2 are MNHEY and SVGAGI. CDR3 sequence: CASSYYDRAEEQYF. CDR3 nucleotide sequence: TGTGCCAGCAGTTACTATGACAGGGCGGAAGAGCAGTACTTC.

This chain joins TRBV12-3 or TRBV12-4 and TRBJ1-1; 7 bases match TRBD1. CDR3 length: 12 residues. V lost 3 bases to trimming and J lost 12 bases; unmatched junction nucleotides: 7. In DNA, the CDR3 is TGTGCCAGCAGTTTTGGACAGGCTGTTCCTTTCTTT. This codes for CASSFGQAVPFF.

This clone was seen a single time. The V call is TRBV19, the J call TRBJ2-1; 14 bases map to TRBD2. Germline V gene sequence: CDR1 LNHDA, CDR2 SQIVND (reference sequence). V was pared by 9 bases and J by 1 base, with 14 bases of the junction left unmatched. CDR3 length equals 19 residues. DNA for the CDR3: TGTGCCAGCTACGGGTCGACTAGCGGGGGGGCGGAATCCTACAATGAGCAGTTCTTC. It is translated as CASYGSTSGGAESYNEQFF.

The chain has TRBV29-1 and TRBJ2-7; maybe TRBD2 (6 bases). The germline CDR1 and CDR2 sequences are SQVTM and ANQGSEA. The length of the CDR3 is 15 residues. Trimming cost V 6 bases and J 0 bases, with 18 bases left between them. CDR3 bases: TGCAGCGTCCTAAAGCTAGCGAGAATCTCCTACGAGCAGTACTTC. Translation gives CSVLKLARISYEQYF.

This chain joins TRBV5-4 and TRBJ2-5; D unresolved. V was shortened by 1 base and J by 4 bases, with 8 bases between the two germline ends. The V gene's germline CDR1 is SGHNT and CDR2 YYREEE (reference sequence). The CDR3 is made up of 13 amino acids. The CDR3 DNA follows: TGTGCCAGCAGCTTGCCGCTAGGAGAGACCCAGTACTTC. Its protein product is CASSLPLGETQYF.

The chain recombines TRBV11-2 with TRBJ2-2; TRBD2 might be the D (5 bases). This CDR3 comprises 13 residues. The V end lost 5 bases, the J end lost 8 bases, and 12 bases lay between the germline ends. The germline CDR1 and CDR2 sequences are SGHAT and FQNNGV. The CDR3 DNA follows: TGTGCCAGCAGCACCGGGGTTGGAGGGGAGCTGTTTTTT. It yields the protein CASSTGVGGELFF.

This chain connects TRBV14 to TRBJ2-1; a weak D match, TRBD1 (5 bases). With 1 base removed from V and 11 bases from J, the gap between germline ends came to 15 bases. Germline CDR1 SGHDN, CDR2 FVKESK. The CDR3 has 14 amino acids. CDR3 region: CASSQVDSFLKQFF. CDR3 coding DNA: TGTGCCAGCAGCCAAGTCGACAGTTTTTTGAAGCAGTTCTTC.

In its sample, this clone was seen a few times. The chain joins TRBV12-2 to TRBJ2-7; no DNA check was done on the table's D call, TRBD1. TRBV12-2 is an annotated pseudogene. The length of the CDR3 is 11 residues. CDR3 amino acids: CASRPKYEQYF. CDR3 DNA: TGTGCAAGTCGCCCCAAATACGAGCAGTACTTC.

The rearrangement uses TRBV7-9 and TRBJ1-2; 7 bases fit TRBD1. Trimming cost V 5 bases and J 5 bases; bases outside gene matches: 8. The CDR3 spans 14 residues. CDR1 SEHNR and CDR2 FQNEAQ come from the germline V gene (reference sequence). The CDR3 protein is CASSDEQGRYGYTF. In DNA form, the CDR3 reads TGTGCCAGCAGCGATGAACAGGGGAGGTATGGCTACACCTTC. Full variable domain (missing parts from reference TRBV7-9 and TRBJ1-2): DTGVSQNPRHKITKRGQNVTFRCDPISEHNRLYWYRQTLGQGPEFLTYFQNEAQLEKSRLLSDRFSAERPKGSFSTLEIQRTEQGDSAMYLCASSDEQGRYGYTFGSGTRLTVV.

The chain carries TRBV9 and TRBJ2-1, with TRBD1 identical over 8 bases. V was clipped by 3 bases and J by 3 bases; unmatched bases: 5. Germline CDR1 reads SGDLS; CDR2 reads YYNGEE. This CDR3 region has 15 residues. DNA of the CDR3: TGTGCCAGCAGCGCGACAGGGGCAATCTACAATGAGCAGTTCTTC. Its protein is CASSATGAIYNEQFF.

The chain employs TRBV6-5 and TRBJ2-7, with D possibly matching TRBD2 (6 bases). This CDR3 is built from 12 residues. Germline V gene data show CDR1 as MNHEY and CDR2 as SVGAGI. Trimming took off 6 bases at V and 6 bases at J, with 12 bases between the two ends. This chain's CDR3 is CASRALGGEQYF. CDR3 in DNA: TGTGCCAGCAGAGCCCTGGGGGGCGAGCAGTACTTC.

The chain has TRBV5-6 and TRBJ1-4; D call uncertain. Trimming stripped 1 base from V and 13 bases from J, with 17 bases between. Germline V gives CDR1 SGHDT, CDR2 YYEEEE. The CDR3 totals 14 residues. In nucleotides, the CDR3 is TGTGCCAGCAGCTTGATGCCGGAGGACCCGATACTGTTTTTT. Encoded protein: CASSLMPEDPILFF.

This sequence joins TRBV3-1 (or the pseudogene TRBV3-2) and TRBJ1-5; no clear D. The CDR3 totals 17 residues. Trimming shortened V by 4 bases and J by 1 base, and 17 bases separated the two germline ends. Germline lookup yields CDR1 LGHDT and CDR2 YNNKEL (reference sequence). In DNA, the CDR3 is TGTGCCAGCAGCCTAGGTGCCTCAGGCTGGAGCAATCAGCCCCAGCATTTT. This translates into CASSLGASGWSNQPQHF.